This is a list of T cell receptor beta chains from one sample in a study of radiation and T cells in renal cell carcinoma. TCRdb's table, derived via immunoSEQ multiplex PCR, lists solely in-frame clones and lacks some. The table shows approximately 90,000 clones, with about 85% occurring only once. Sequencing used blood, obtained from a patient whose treatment included radiotherapy and nephrectomy. Receptors were obtained from a man aged 45-65 years with renal cell carcinoma. Both conserved end residues are part of each CDR3. Each record gives: J gene, V gene, clone size, D gene, CDR3 protein, CDR3 DNA. D genes are given only for firm matches. The size of a clone is reported for some rows only, either as once, few or many, or as a class for expanded clones.

J: TRBJ1-3
V: TRBV4-3
size: -
D: -
CDR3: CASSQFWGNTIYF
DNA: TGCGCCAGCAGCCAGTTTTGGGGAAACACCATATATTTT

J: TRBJ1-5
V: TRBV6-1
size: few
D: -
CDR3: CASSDFIGGNQPQHF
DNA: TGTGCCAGCAGTGACTTTATAGGAGGCAATCAGCCCCAGCATTTT

J: TRBJ1-1
V: TRBV2
size: few
D: -
CDR3: CASNQNTEAFF
DNA: TGTGCCAGCAATCAGAACACTGAAGCTTTCTTT

J: TRBJ1-2
V: TRBV5-4
size: -
D: TRBD1
CDR3: CASSWRDRGFYGYTF
DNA: TGTGCCAGCAGCTGGAGGGACAGGGGTTTCTATGGCTACACCTTC

J: TRBJ1-5
V: TRBV15
size: -
D: TRBD1
CDR3: CATSWDRHSNQPQHF
DNA: TGTGCCACCAGCTGGGACAGGCATAGCAATCAGCCCCAGCATTTT

J: TRBJ1-4
V: TRBV9
size: once
D: -
CDR3: CASSREGTVNEKLFF
DNA: TGTGCCAGCAGCCGTGAAGGAACAGTTAATGAAAAACTGTTTTTT

J: TRBJ1-1
V: TRBV18
size: -
D: -
CDR3: CASSLGGTTEAFF
DNA: TGTGCCAGCTCTTTAGGAGGGACCACTGAAGCTTTCTTT

J: TRBJ2-7
V: TRBV11-3
size: -
D: -
CDR3: CASSLGTKDEQYF
DNA: TGTGCCAGCAGCTTAGGTACTAAGGACGAGCAGTACTTC

J: TRBJ1-2
V: TRBV18
size: -
D: TRBD1
CDR3: CASSPTAPGQTNYGYTF
DNA: TGTGCCAGCTCACCAACTGCTCCGGGACAGACAAACTATGGCTACACCTTC

J: TRBJ2-5
V: TRBV19
size: -
D: -
CDR3: CASSIGRVQETQYF
DNA: TGTGCCAGTAGTATCGGACGTGTGCAAGAGACCCAGTACTTC

J: TRBJ1-4
V: TRBV27
size: -
D: TRBD1
CDR3: CASSRDRGRLRGEKLFF
DNA: TGTGCCAGCAGCCGGGACAGGGGGCGACTTCGGGGTGAAAAACTGTTTTTT

J: TRBJ2-1
V: TRBV29-1
size: -
D: TRBD2
CDR3: CSVVGLAGKKDMYYNEQFF
DNA: TGCAGCGTTGTCGGACTAGCGGGAAAAAAGGACATGTATTACAATGAGCAGTTCTTC

J: TRBJ2-2
V: TRBV9
size: -
D: -
CDR3: CASSASGNTGELFF
DNA: TGTGCCAGCAGCGCCAGCGGGAACACCGGGGAGCTGTTTTTT

J: TRBJ2-3
V: TRBV11-2
size: few
D: -
CDR3: CASSLEGLTDTQYF
DNA: TGTGCCAGCAGCTTAGAAGGGCTAACAGATACGCAGTATTTT

J: TRBJ1-1
V: TRBV2
size: few
D: TRBD1
CDR3: CASRDRMNTEAFF
DNA: TGTGCCAGTCGGGACAGAATGAACACTGAAGCTTTCTTT

J: TRBJ2-7
V: TRBV18
size: -
D: -
CDR3: CASSRGRGTPSYEQYF
DNA: TGTGCCAGCTCCCGGGGCAGGGGTACCCCCTCCTACGAGCAGTACTTC

J: TRBJ2-7
V: TRBV30
size: -
D: -
CDR3: CAWITGSSSYEQYF
DNA: TGTGCCTGGATAACGGGGAGTTCTTCCTACGAGCAGTACTTC

J: TRBJ2-2
V: TRBV11-3
size: -
D: -
CDR3: CASSLAGGFTGELFF
DNA: TGTGCCAGCAGCTTAGCCGGGGGCTTTACCGGGGAGCTGTTTTTT

J: TRBJ2-3
V: TRBV27
size: -
D: -
CDR3: CASRSNTDTQYF
DNA: TGTGCCAGCAGGTCAAACACAGATACGCAGTATTTT

J: TRBJ1-1
V: TRBV7-9
size: once
D: -
CDR3: CASTAQGTEAFF
DNA: TGTGCCAGCACCGCACAGGGCACTGAAGCTTTCTTT

J: TRBJ2-7
V: TRBV27
size: once
D: TRBD2
CDR3: CASSSVWTSGSYEQYF
DNA: TGTGCCAGCAGTTCCGTTTGGACTAGCGGTTCCTACGAGCAGTACTTC

J: TRBJ2-7
V: TRBV7-9
size: -
D: -
CDR3: CASSRGQRYEQYF
DNA: TGTGCCAGCAGCCGGGGACAACGCTACGAGCAGTACTTC

J: TRBJ2-5
V: TRBV7-9
size: -
D: -
CDR3: CASRIDPGTQQETQYF
DNA: TGTGCCAGCAGAATCGACCCCGGGACACAACAAGAGACCCAGTACTTC

J: TRBJ2-7
V: TRBV2
size: -
D: -
CDR3: CASSESIADGSIIADEQYF
DNA: TGTGCCAGCAGTGAAAGTATCGCGGATGGATCTATTATCGCCGACGAGCAGTACTTC

J: TRBJ2-3
V: TRBV7-2
size: -
D: -
CDR3: CASSLNRGTDTQYF
DNA: TGTGCCAGCAGCTTAAATCGAGGCACAGATACGCAGTATTTT

J: TRBJ2-1
V: TRBV5-1
size: -
D: -
CDR3: CASSLGPGRSNEQFF
DNA: TGCGCCAGCAGCTTGGGACCGGGACGGAGCAATGAGCAGTTCTTC

J: TRBJ2-7
V: TRBV19
size: -
D: TRBD2
CDR3: CASRKGLAGYEQYF
DNA: TGTGCCAGTAGGAAGGGACTAGCGGGGTACGAGCAGTACTTC

J: TRBJ1-4
V: TRBV2
size: -
D: -
CDR3: CASSIGGGLKLEKLFF
DNA: TGTGCCAGCAGTATAGGCGGGGGTCTAAAACTTGAAAAACTGTTTTTT

J: TRBJ1-4
V: TRBV6-5
size: -
D: -
CDR3: CASSYFSTTNEKLFF
DNA: TGTGCCAGCAGTTACTTTTCAACCACTAATGAAAAACTGTTTTTT

J: TRBJ1-1
V: TRBV25-1
size: once
D: -
CDR3: CASSEPTGLRNTEAFF
DNA: TGTGCCAGCAGTGAACCCACAGGGTTGCGGAACACTGAAGCTTTCTTT

J: TRBJ1-1
V: TRBV4-1
size: -
D: -
CDR3: CASSLNTGYTEAFF
DNA: TGCGCCAGCAGCTTAAACACCGGCTACACTGAAGCTTTCTTT

J: TRBJ1-1
V: TRBV7-9
size: -
D: TRBD1
CDR3: CASRGQGTEAFF
DNA: TGTGCCAGCAGGGGACAGGGGACTGAAGCTTTCTTT

J: TRBJ1-1
V: TRBV20-1
size: few
D: -
CDR3: CSARGGTEAFF
DNA: TGCAGTGCTAGAGGGGGCACTGAAGCTTTCTTT

J: TRBJ2-2
V: TRBV9
size: -
D: TRBD2
CDR3: CASSVGLAGGNDGELFF
DNA: TGTGCCAGCAGCGTGGGACTAGCGGGGGGTAACGACGGGGAGCTGTTTTTT

J: TRBJ1-1
V: TRBV4-1
size: -
D: -
CDR3: CASSLGTDGWGGAFF
DNA: TGCGCCAGCAGCCTAGGAACCGACGGCTGGGGGGGAGCTTTCTTT

J: TRBJ2-5
V: TRBV2
size: -
D: TRBD2
CDR3: CAVSTPGTTGETQYF
DNA: TGTGCCGTTTCCACCCCGGGGACTACGGGGGAGACCCAGTACTTC

J: TRBJ2-7
V: TRBV28
size: -
D: TRBD1
CDR3: CASKSGQGPYEQYF
DNA: TGTGCCAGCAAATCGGGACAGGGGCCCTACGAGCAGTACTTC

J: TRBJ1-3
V: TRBV5-6
size: -
D: -
CDR3: CASSLRGLGNTIYF
DNA: TGTGCCAGCAGCTTGAGGGGGTTAGGAAACACCATATATTTT

J: TRBJ2-3
V: TRBV5-1
size: -
D: TRBD1
CDR3: CASSFGQGLPDTQYF
DNA: TGCGCCAGCAGCTTCGGACAGGGCCTTCCAGATACGCAGTATTTT

J: TRBJ1-2
V: TRBV28
size: -
D: -
CDR3: CASSFRVGYYGYTF
DNA: TGTGCCAGCAGTTTTAGGGTTGGGTACTATGGCTACACCTTC

J: TRBJ1-2
V: TRBV7-2
size: -
D: -
CDR3: CASSPVGGTIYGYTF
DNA: TGTGCCAGCAGCCCGGTGGGGGGCACTATCTATGGCTACACCTTC

J: TRBJ2-1
V: TRBV5-4
size: -
D: -
CDR3: CASSVGGEQFF
DNA: TGTGCCAGCAGCGTGGGGGGTGAGCAGTTCTTC

J: TRBJ1-1
V: TRBV11-2
size: few
D: TRBD1
CDR3: CASSYTGGRWDTEAFF
DNA: TGTGCCAGCAGCTATACAGGGGGTAGGTGGGACACTGAAGCTTTCTTT

J: TRBJ2-3
V: TRBV9
size: once
D: TRBD2
CDR3: CASSPRGRGATDTQYF
DNA: TGTGCCAGCAGCCCCCGCGGGCGGGGGGCTACAGATACGCAGTATTTT

J: TRBJ1-2
V: TRBV5-6
size: -
D: -
CDR3: CASSLARQPYGYTF
DNA: TGTGCCAGCAGCTTGGCTAGACAGCCCTATGGCTACACCTTC

J: TRBJ1-3
V: TRBV18
size: -
D: -
CDR3: CASSGRLNTIYF
DNA: TGTGCCAGCTCAGGCAGACTGAACACCATATATTTT

J: TRBJ2-1
V: TRBV5-1
size: -
D: -
CDR3: CASSMGGPGTSSYNEQFF
DNA: TGCGCCAGCAGCATGGGGGGTCCCGGGACATCCTCCTACAATGAGCAGTTCTTC

J: TRBJ2-3
V: TRBV27
size: -
D: -
CDR3: CASTFRGRGSTDTQYF
DNA: TGTGCCAGCACCTTTAGGGGCAGGGGAAGCACAGATACGCAGTATTTT

J: TRBJ2-3
V: TRBV7-9
size: once
D: -
CDR3: CASSLVVDTQYF
DNA: TGTGCCAGCAGCTTAGTAGTGGATACGCAGTATTTT

J: TRBJ1-1
V: TRBV18
size: -
D: TRBD1
CDR3: CASSPGQGANTEAFF
DNA: TGTGCCAGCTCACCCGGGCAGGGGGCGAACACTGAAGCTTTCTTT

J: TRBJ2-5
V: TRBV5-4
size: -
D: TRBD2
CDR3: CASTRSGGGGETQYF
DNA: TGTGCCAGCACCAGATCCGGGGGGGGAGGAGAGACCCAGTACTTC

J: TRBJ2-1
V: TRBV6-1
size: -
D: TRBD2
CDR3: CASSERPSGSFVVDEQFF
DNA: TGTGCCAGCAGTGAAAGGCCTAGCGGGAGTTTTGTGGTCGATGAGCAGTTCTTC

J: TRBJ2-7
V: TRBV10-3
size: -
D: TRBD2
CDR3: CAISESKASGDEQYF
DNA: TGTGCCATCAGTGAGTCGAAGGCTAGCGGGGACGAGCAGTACTTC

J: TRBJ2-7
V: TRBV4-3
size: -
D: -
CDR3: CASSPTAGFYYEQYF
DNA: TGCGCCAGCAGCCCAACGGCTGGCTTTTATTACGAGCAGTACTTC

J: TRBJ1-5
V: TRBV9
size: -
D: -
CDR3: CASSVGRDSNQPQHF
DNA: TGTGCCAGCAGCGTAGGTAGGGATAGCAATCAGCCCCAGCATTTT